This T cell receptor beta chain appears in the sequencing data of a study of PD-L1 blockade in urothelial cancer. Overall study context: Patients, treated from about 2014 onward, received atezolizumab 1,200 mg intravenously every 3 weeks. Researchers found blood samples held a median of around 140,000 T cells. Male sex and bladder-origin urothelial cancer were recorded for about 85% of the roughly 29 patients.

The protocol was immunoSEQ multiplex PCR, while the TCRdb copy is restricted to in-frame clones and leaves out a portion. The data hold about 20,000 clones, with around 90% observed a single time. Germline V lookup: CDR1 SGDLS, CDR2 YYNGEE. The V end was cut by 1 base, the J end by 5 bases, with 13 bases between. This CDR3 region has 14 residues. The chain has TRBV9 and TRBJ2-7; perhaps TRBD2 as D (6 bases). Sequences were derived from PBMCs, sampled around atezolizumab (anti-PD-L1) treatment. This clonotype was obtained from a middle-aged man with urothelial cancer. The chain's CDR3 is CASSVSLRDHEQYF. CDR3 coding DNA: TGTGCCAGCAGCGTAAGTTTGCGGGATCACGAGCAGTACTTC.